The 10 T cell receptor beta chains given below trace back to one sample, sequenced in a study of vaccination and CD4 T cells after COVID-19. As for treatment: roughly 11-day PBMC culture with coronavirus spike peptide pools or control peptides (ViraFEST assay). For these TCRs, the target antigens are not known. The study sequenced cultured CD4+ T cell DNA using the Oncomine TCR Beta short-read assay. MiXCR was run by TCRdb on the PCR reads, yielding one entry per CDR3 protein. The sample contains about 4,800 distinct CDR3 sequences, about 19% of which appear only once. Sequenced input: CD4+ T cells from blood, cultured in vitro. The receptors come from a human donor who had recovered from COVID-19.

V usage is TRBV4-1 and J usage is TRBJ2-7; D is perhaps TRBD2 (5 bases). Trimming removed 5 bases at V and 4 bases at J, with 18 bases between. The V gene's germline CDR1 is MGHRA and CDR2 YSYEKL. The CDR3 sequence is 15 residues long. The CDR3 coding sequence is TGCGCCAGCAGCTATCTGGAGAGGGCCCCTTACGAGCAGTACTTC. Its translation: CASSYLERAPYEQYF.

This clonotype was picked up a small number of times. The chain links TRBV12-3 or TRBV12-4 to TRBJ1-2, with D possibly being TRBD1 (5 bases). V was trimmed by 8 bases and J by 2 bases, leaving 12 bases between them. The CDR3 totals 13 residues. The CDR3 DNA sequence: TGTGCCAGCGCGACAGCAGTCAACTATGGCTACACCTTC. Translation: CASATAVNYGYTF.

V and J are TRBV9 and TRBJ2-3, with D uncertain. The CDR3 is 12 amino acids. Trimming left V 0 bases short and J 5 bases short, with 4 bases between. Germline V CDR1 and CDR2: SGDLS, YYNGEE. The CDR3 reads CASSVGEDTQYF. CDR3 nucleotide sequence: TGTGCCAGCAGCGTAGGAGAAGATACGCAGTATTTT.

This chain uses TRBV30 with TRBJ1-2; D ambiguous. Germline V CDR1 and CDR2: GTSNPN, SVGIG (reference sequence). The CDR3 has 15 residues. The germline V and J ends were trimmed by 1 base and 3 bases, with 15 bases remaining between them. The CDR3 coding sequence is TGTGCCTGGAGTGAACCGCAGATGATAGACTATGGCTACACCTTC. Translating it yields CAWSEPQMIDYGYTF.

This clonotype was observed a handful of times. The chain is built from TRBV7-6 and TRBJ2-5; D not certain. This CDR3 comprises 15 residues. In germline, CDR1 is SGHVS, CDR2 FNYEAQ. V lost 1 base, J lost 6 bases, and 15 bases lay in between. The CDR3 here is CASSLEVLSWKTQYF. CDR3 nucleotides: TGTGCCAGCAGCTTAGAGGTCCTTAGCTGGAAGACCCAGTACTTC.

CDR3 in amino acids: CASSDIFLTGQSQETQYF. The CDR3 DNA is TGTGCCAGCAGTGACATCTTTCTGACAGGGCAAAGCCAAGAGACCCAGTACTTC. The chain couples TRBV2 to TRBJ2-5, with 7 bases lining up with TRBD1. The CDR3 is made up of 18 amino acids. In germline, CDR1 is SNHLY, CDR2 FYNNEI. V was pared by 3 bases and J by 1 base, with 14 bases of the junction left unmatched.

In this sample, this clonotype is medium-sized. Written as DNA, the CDR3 is TGTGCCATCAGTGGGAGGACAGTGACTTCCCAGGCCTATGGCTACACCTTC. Its translation: CAISGRTVTSQAYGYTF. The chain carries TRBV10-3 and TRBJ1-2, with D possibly TRBD1 on 6 matching bases. The CDR3 length is 17 residues. Trimming took 4 bases from V and 4 from J, leaving 22 bases between them. Germline V lookup: CDR1 ENHRY, CDR2 SYGVKD.

This clonotype is large by share. The chain joins TRBV20-1 to TRBJ1-4, with a possible D match to TRBD1 (5 bases). Trimming shortened V by 1 base and J by 10 bases, and 10 bases separated the two germline ends. The CDR3 consists of 12 residues. Germline CDR1 is DFQATT and CDR2 is SNEGSKA (reference sequence). This CDR3 reads CSARGGPGKLFF. For the CDR3, the DNA is TGCAGTGCTAGAGGGGGCCCCGGAAAACTGTTTTTT.

This CDR3 reads CASSGREAEQFF. The DNA for the CDR3 is TGTGCCAGCAGCGGCCGGGAGGCAGAGCAGTTCTTC. V usage is TRBV11-3 and J usage is TRBJ2-1; TRBD2 aligns across 7 bases. The CDR3 covers 12 residues. Germline assignment: CDR1 SGHNT and CDR2 YENEEA. V lost 5 bases, J lost 10 bases, and 5 bases stayed unmatched.

In this sample, this clonotype turned up a few times. This chain joins TRBV27 and TRBJ1-1; D is unresolved. CDR1 MNHEY and CDR2 SMNVEV come from the germline V gene (reference sequence). The V end was cut by 4 bases, the J end by 1 base, with 10 bases between. The CDR3 length is 14 residues. The CDR3 nucleotides read TGTGCCAGCAGTTCTGGACGGGCGAACACTGAAGCTTTCTTT. Its protein product is CASSSGRANTEAFF.